The clone carrying this TCR beta chain was detected a few times. Its antigen is unidentified. This entry comes from a study of vaccination and CD4 T cells after COVID-19. About the research overall: Post-COVID sampling occurred a median about 110 days after diagnosis (range 35 to 161). Post-vaccine sample collection happened at a median of 72 days after dose two, ranging 14 to 241. Stimuli were overlapping spike peptide pools of SARS-CoV-2 and three common cold coronaviruses (HCoV-NL63, HCoV-OC43, HCoV-229E).

The Oncomine TCR Beta short-read assay was applied to DNA of cultured CD4+ T cells. In TCRdb, the PCR reads were re-called with MiXCR into one record per CDR3 protein. The sample shows tens of thousands of distinct CDR3 sequences, 35% to 50% of them seen only once. After removal of 4 bases from V and 4 bases from J, the junction contained 13 bases not matched to a gene. There are 16 residues in the CDR3. The V gene's germline CDR1 is SGHVT and CDR2 SQSDAQ. Stated treatment: approximately 11-day PBMC culture with coronavirus spike peptide pools or control peptides (ViraFEST assay). The sequence was collected from a human donor who had recovered from COVID-19. The genes are TRBV7-4 and TRBJ2-7; 7 positions agree with TRBD2. Sequencing was performed on CD4+ T cells from blood, cultured in vitro. The CDR3 is CASSSPPSGRAYEQYF. Here the CDR3 DNA reads TGTGCCAGCAGCTCACCGCCTAGCGGTCGGGCTTACGAGCAGTACTTC.